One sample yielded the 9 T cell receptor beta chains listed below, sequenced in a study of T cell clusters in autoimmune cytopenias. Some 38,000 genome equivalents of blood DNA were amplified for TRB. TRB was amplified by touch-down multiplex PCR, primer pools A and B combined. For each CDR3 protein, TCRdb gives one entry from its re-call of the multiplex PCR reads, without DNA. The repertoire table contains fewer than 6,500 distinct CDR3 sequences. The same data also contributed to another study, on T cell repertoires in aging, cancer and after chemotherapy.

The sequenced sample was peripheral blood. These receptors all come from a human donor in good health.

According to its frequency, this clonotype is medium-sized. CDR3 amino acids: CASYAGTDLRNYGYTF. This chain links TRBV19 with TRBJ1-2; TCRdb's assignment of TRBD1 cannot be checked, as there is no DNA. The CDR3 extends over 16 amino acids. Germline CDR1 and CDR2: LNHDA and SQIVND (reference sequence).

The CDR3 loop is CSASLNYRVNYGYTF. The rearrangement links TRBV20-1 to TRBJ1-2; no DNA is available, so the TRBD1 call from TCRdb remains unchecked. The CDR3 consists of 15 residues. Germline CDR1 reads DFQATT; CDR2 reads SNEGSKA (reference sequence).

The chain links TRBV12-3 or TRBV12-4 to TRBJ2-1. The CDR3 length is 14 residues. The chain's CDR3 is CASSLAGNYNEQFF.

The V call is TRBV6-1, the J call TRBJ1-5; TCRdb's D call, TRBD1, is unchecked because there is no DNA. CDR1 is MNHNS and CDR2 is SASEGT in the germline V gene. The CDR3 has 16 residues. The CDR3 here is CASSELPGQGYQPQHF.

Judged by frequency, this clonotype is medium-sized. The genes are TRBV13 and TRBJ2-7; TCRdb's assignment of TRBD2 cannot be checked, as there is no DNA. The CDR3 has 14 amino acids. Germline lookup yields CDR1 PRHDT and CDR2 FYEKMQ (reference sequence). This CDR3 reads CASSLVSQRYEQYF.

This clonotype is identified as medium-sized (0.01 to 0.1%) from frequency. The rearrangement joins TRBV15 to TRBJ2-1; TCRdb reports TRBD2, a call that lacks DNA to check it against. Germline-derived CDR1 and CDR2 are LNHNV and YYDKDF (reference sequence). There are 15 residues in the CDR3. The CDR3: CATSRASGSGNEQFF.

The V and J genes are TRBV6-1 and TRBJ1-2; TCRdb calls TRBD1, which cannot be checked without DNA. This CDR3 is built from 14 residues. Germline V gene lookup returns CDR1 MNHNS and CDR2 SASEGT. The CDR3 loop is CASSLRGYWNGYTF.

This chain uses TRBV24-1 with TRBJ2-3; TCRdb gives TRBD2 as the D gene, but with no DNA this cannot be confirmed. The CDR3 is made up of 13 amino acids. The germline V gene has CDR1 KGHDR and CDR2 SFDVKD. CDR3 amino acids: CAIGLAGSDTQYF.

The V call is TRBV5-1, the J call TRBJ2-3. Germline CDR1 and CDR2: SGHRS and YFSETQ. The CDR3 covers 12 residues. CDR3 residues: CASSDMADTQYF.